The next 17 T cell receptor beta chains were all read from a single sample in a study of identical twins' blood T cells. TCRdb reprocessed the 5' RACE reads via MiXCR and lists one record per CDR3 protein. The data hold roughly 380,000 distinct CDR3 sequences, with roughly 27% observed a single time. The sequenced material came from PBMCs. These receptors were taken from a woman aged 18 to 55 in good health.

There are a few counts of this clonotype. The gene calls are TRBV2 and TRBJ1-2, with 12 nucleotides matching TRBD1. The germline V gene encodes CDR1 SNHLY and CDR2 FYNNEI. CDR3 length: 13 amino acids. Trimming removed 8 bases from V and 7 bases from J; junction bases left unmatched: 5. CDR3 nucleotide sequence: TGTGCCAGCCTGGGACAGGGGGCGTTTGGCTACACCTTC. Its protein product is CASLGQGAFGYTF. Looking up the rest from reference TRBV2 and TRBJ1-2 gives the full variable domain: EPEVTQTPSHQVTQMGQEVILRCVPISNHLYFYWYRQILGQKVEFLVSFYNNEISEKSEIFDDQFSVERPDGSNFTLKIRSTKLEDSAMYFCASLGQGAFGYTFGSGTRLTVV.

The CDR3 is CASTGDYPWDEQYF. CDR3 DNA sequence: TGCGCCAGCACCGGGGACTACCCCTGGGACGAGCAGTACTTC. The rearrangement uses TRBV5-1 and TRBJ2-7, with TRBD2 identical over 7 bases. V shed 6 bases, J shed 5 bases, and the junction held 11 bases outside the gene matches. The CDR3 totals 14 residues. In germline, CDR1 is SGHRS, CDR2 YFSETQ.

Regarding this clonotype: In this CDR3 the conserved last residue, phenylalanine or tryptophan, is missing, so a read error is likely. This rearrangement joins TRBV29-1 to TRBJ2-1; D possibly corresponds to TRBD2 (6 bases). This CDR3 spans 14 amino acids. CDR1 is SQVTM, CDR2 ANQGSEA, per germline. V dropped 7 bases and J dropped 5 bases, with 18 bases sitting between them. The CDR3 region is CSALVALAHNEQFL. The CDR3 DNA follows: TGCAGCGCGCTAGTGGCACTAGCTCACAATGAGCAGTTCCTC.

The chain recombines TRBV11-3 with TRBJ1-1, with a possible D match to TRBD1 (6 bases). The V gene lost 4 bases and the J gene lost 0 bases, with 12 bases spanning the gap. Germline V gene sequence: CDR1 SGHNT, CDR2 YENEEA. CDR3 length: 15 residues. The CDR3 is CASSSPGHVNTEAFF. CDR3 DNA sequence: TGTGCCAGCAGCTCGCCGGGACATGTGAACACTGAAGCTTTCTTT.

Details on this clonotype: This could be a read error, since a much larger clone is one nucleotide away. The V and J genes are TRBV7-9 and TRBJ1-3; D is unresolved. V shed 11 bases and J shed 1 base, with 12 bases lying between them. There are 13 residues in the CDR3. Looked up from germline, CDR1 is SEHNR and CDR2 is FQNEAQ (reference sequence). CDR3 in DNA: TGTGCCGGCGACGGTTCTTCTGGAAACACCATATATTTT. This encodes CAGDGSSGNTIYF.

The chain is built from TRBV27 and TRBJ2-2, with 8 positions matching TRBD2. The J segment lost 6 bases and the V segment lost 5 bases, leaving 20 bases of the junction unmatched. CDR1 is MNHEY, CDR2 SMNVEV, per germline (reference sequence). This CDR3 has 19 amino acids. CDR3 sequence reads: CASSLLLNKAGVVPGELFF. The CDR3, as DNA: TGTGCCAGCAGTCTCCTCCTAAATAAAGCGGGAGTGGTGCCCGGGGAGCTGTTTTTT.

This clonotype has a handful of counts. V usage is TRBV28 and J usage is TRBJ1-2, with 8 bases lining up with TRBD1. Germline CDR1 and CDR2: MDHEN and SYDVKM. The length of the CDR3 is 13 residues. V lost 3 bases to trimming and J lost 7 bases; unmatched junction nucleotides: 4. For the CDR3, the DNA is TGTGCCAGCAGTTTCCAGGGGGCCAGTGGCTACACCTTC. It is translated as CASSFQGASGYTF.

This clonotype was recorded many times. The genes are TRBV6-4 and TRBJ1-4; D not resolved. The CDR3 is 13 amino acids. Germline CDR1 is MRHNA and CDR2 is SNTAGT. Trimming took off 5 bases at V and 10 bases at J, with 14 bases between the two ends. The CDR3 sequence is CASSLTSAGKLFF. For the CDR3, the DNA is TGTGCCAGCAGTCTCACATCCGCGGGAAAACTGTTTTTT.

V gene TRBV20-1 combines with J gene TRBJ2-5, with 11 bases fitting TRBD2. The CDR3 length is 15 residues. The germline CDR1 and CDR2 sequences are DFQATT and SNEGSKA (reference sequence). The V and J ends lost 5 bases and 0 bases, in that order; junction bases with no gene match: 5. The CDR3 reads CSASFSGGDQETQYF. The CDR3 DNA reads TGCAGTGCTTCCTTTAGCGGGGGGGACCAAGAGACCCAGTACTTC.

The sample holds a few counts of this clonotype. The chain combines TRBV15 with TRBJ2-5; no definite D call. CDR1 LNHNV and CDR2 YYDKDF come from the germline V gene (reference sequence). CDR3 size: 13 residues. The ends were cut back, 2 bases at V and 1 base at J, with 5 bases in the middle. In nucleotides, the CDR3 is TGTGCCACCAGCAGAAACTTCCAAGAGACCCAGTACTTC. Protein: CATSRNFQETQYF.

V gene TRBV2 combines with J gene TRBJ2-1, with D perhaps TRBD1 or TRBD2 (6 bases each). Trimming left V 8 bases short and J 6 bases short, with 20 bases between. The germline V gene encodes CDR1 SNHLY and CDR2 FYNNEI. This CDR3 is 15 amino acids long. This chain's CDR3 is CASYREALITNEQFF. In DNA form, the CDR3 reads TGTGCCAGCTACAGGGAGGCATTGATTACCAATGAGCAGTTCTTC.

This clonotype was recorded a few times. The V gene is TRBV4-1, the J gene TRBJ1-1; D possibly corresponds to TRBD1 (5 bases). Trimming removed 3 bases from V and 5 bases from J, with 13 bases in between. This CDR3 region has 14 residues. In germline, CDR1 is MGHRA, CDR2 YSYEKL. The chain's CDR3 is CASSQLRWGTEAFF. CDR3 nucleotide sequence: TGCGCCAGCAGCCAGCTACGGTGGGGGACTGAAGCTTTCTTT.

The chain combines TRBV29-1 with TRBJ1-2; D perhaps matches TRBD1 (5 bases). Trimming shortened V by 7 bases and J by 7 bases, and 16 bases separated the two germline ends. The CDR3 totals 12 residues. CDR1 is SQVTM and CDR2 is ANQGSEA in the germline V gene. The CDR3 here is CSAMSTVGGYTF. DNA of the CDR3: TGCAGCGCCATGTCGACAGTGGGTGGCTACACCTTC. Together with reference TRBV29-1 and TRBJ1-2, the CDR3 gives the full variable domain: SAVISQKPSRDICQRGTSLTIQCQVDSQVTMMFWYRQQPGQSLTLIATANQGSEATYESGFVIDKFPISRPNLTFSTLTVSNMSPEDSSIYLCSAMSTVGGYTFGSGTRLTVV.

Regarding this clonotype: This may come from a read error, since a much larger clone is one base off. This chain links TRBV7-2 with TRBJ2-7; D gene uncertain. The CDR3 loop spans 11 amino acids. V was clipped by 7 bases and J by 2 bases, with 6 bases between them. In germline, CDR1 is SGHTA, CDR2 FQGNSA. The CDR3 DNA reads as TGTGCCAGCATCTCTGCCTACGAGCAGTACTTC. Protein product: CASISAYEQYF.

This clonotype has ten or more counts. The chain carries TRBV11-2 and TRBJ1-3; TRBD1 matches 8 bases. The germline gives CDR1 SGHAT, CDR2 FQNNGV. The CDR3 runs 14 residues. V lost 4 bases and J lost 3; bases outside the gene matches: 2. CDR3 nucleotide sequence: TGTGCCAGCAGCTCCAGGGGGCTTGGAAACACCATATATTTT. Its translation: CASSSRGLGNTIYF. Based on the CDR3 plus reference TRBV11-2 and TRBJ1-3, the full variable domain is EAGVAQSPRYKIIEKRQSVAFWCNPISGHATLYWYQQILGQGPKLLIQFQNNGVVDDSQLPKDRFSAERLKGVDSTLKIQPAKLEDSAVYLCASSSRGLGNTIYFGEGSWLTVV.

This clonotype was observed many times. V and J are TRBV7-2 and TRBJ1-4; a weak D match, TRBD1 (6 bases). Between the trimmed V and J ends, which lost 7 bases and 6 bases, there was a span of 15 bases. CDR3 length: 14 amino acids. Germline assignment: CDR1 SGHTA and CDR2 FQGNSA. Written as DNA, the CDR3 is TGTGCCAGCACAAAGACAGGTCTGCATGAAAAACTGTTTTTT. Translated, it gives CASTKTGLHEKLFF.

This clonotype was seen more than once but under ten times. This chain uses TRBV20-1 with TRBJ2-5; D is possibly TRBD1 (7 bases). Germline CDR1 DFQATT, CDR2 SNEGSKA (reference sequence). Trimming left V 3 bases short and J 8 bases short, with 13 bases between. This CDR3 spans 12 amino acids. The CDR3 region is CSAREGQTTQYF. The CDR3 DNA is TGCAGTGCTAGGGAGGGACAGACAACCCAGTACTTC.